This T cell receptor (beta chain) was recovered during a study of T cell changes during pregnancy in multiple sclerosis. Clones were sequenced by immunoSEQ multiplex PCR, and TCRdb holds only the in-frame ones, with some missing. Of 50,000 to 75,000 clones listed, more than 75% are singletons. This specimen was peripheral blood, taken in the first trimester of pregnancy. The TCR comes from a female donor in good health, enrolled as a control in a pregnancy study.

In DNA form, the CDR3 reads TGTGCCAGTTACCTACCGGGACAGGGGAACTATGGCTACACCTTC. It yields the protein CASYLPGQGNYGYTF. V is TRBV19 and J is TRBJ1-2; 10 bases are a match to TRBD1. The CDR3 has 15 residues. Germline V gene data show CDR1 as LNHDA and CDR2 as SQIVND (reference sequence). Trimming took 8 bases from V and 2 from J; bases not matched to a gene: 8.